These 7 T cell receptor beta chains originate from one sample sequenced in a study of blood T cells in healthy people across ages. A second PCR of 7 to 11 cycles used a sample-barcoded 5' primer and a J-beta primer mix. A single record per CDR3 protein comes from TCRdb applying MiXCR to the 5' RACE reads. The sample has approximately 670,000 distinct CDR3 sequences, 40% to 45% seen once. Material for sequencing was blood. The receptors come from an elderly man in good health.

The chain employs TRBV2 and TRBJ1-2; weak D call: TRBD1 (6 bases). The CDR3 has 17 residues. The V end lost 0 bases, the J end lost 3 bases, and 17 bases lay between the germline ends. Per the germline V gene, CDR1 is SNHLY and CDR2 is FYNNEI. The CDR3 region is CASSEARGATVDYGYTF. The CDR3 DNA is TGTGCCAGCAGTGAAGCCAGGGGCGCTACGGTGGACTATGGCTACACCTTC.

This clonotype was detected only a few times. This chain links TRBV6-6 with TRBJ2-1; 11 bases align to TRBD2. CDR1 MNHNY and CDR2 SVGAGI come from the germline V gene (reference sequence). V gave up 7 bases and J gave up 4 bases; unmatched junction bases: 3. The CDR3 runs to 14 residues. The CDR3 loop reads CASIVAGGYNEQFF. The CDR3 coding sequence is TGTGCCAGCATTGTAGCGGGGGGGTACAATGAGCAGTTCTTC.

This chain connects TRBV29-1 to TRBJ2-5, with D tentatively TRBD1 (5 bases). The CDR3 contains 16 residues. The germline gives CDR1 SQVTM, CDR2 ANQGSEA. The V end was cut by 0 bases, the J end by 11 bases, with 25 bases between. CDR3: CSVEDVGADIGNEQYF. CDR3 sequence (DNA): TGCAGCGTTGAAGATGTAGGGGCCGACATTGGGAATGAGCAGTACTTC.

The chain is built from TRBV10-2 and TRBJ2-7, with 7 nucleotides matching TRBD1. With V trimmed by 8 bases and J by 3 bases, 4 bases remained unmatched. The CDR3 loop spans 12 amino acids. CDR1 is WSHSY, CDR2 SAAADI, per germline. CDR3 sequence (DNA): TGCGCCAGCGGGGCAGGGGGCTACGAGCAGTACTTC. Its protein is CASGAGGYEQYF.

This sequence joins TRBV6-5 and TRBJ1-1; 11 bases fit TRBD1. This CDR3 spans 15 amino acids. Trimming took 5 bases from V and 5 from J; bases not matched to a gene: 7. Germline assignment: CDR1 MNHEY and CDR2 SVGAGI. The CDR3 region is CASSPGQGASTEAFF. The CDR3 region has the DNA TGTGCCAGCAGTCCCGGACAGGGGGCGTCTACTGAAGCTTTCTTT.

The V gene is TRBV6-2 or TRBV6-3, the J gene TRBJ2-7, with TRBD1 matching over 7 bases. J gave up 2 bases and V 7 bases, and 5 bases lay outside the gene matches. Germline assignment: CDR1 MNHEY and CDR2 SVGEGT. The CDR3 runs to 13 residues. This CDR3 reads CASTGQAAYEQYF. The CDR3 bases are TGTGCCAGCACAGGACAGGCCGCCTACGAGCAGTACTTC.

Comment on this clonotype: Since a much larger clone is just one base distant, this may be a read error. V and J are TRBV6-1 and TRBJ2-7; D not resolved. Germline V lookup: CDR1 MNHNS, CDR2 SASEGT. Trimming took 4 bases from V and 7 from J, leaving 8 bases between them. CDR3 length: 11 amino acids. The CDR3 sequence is CASSVYNEQYF. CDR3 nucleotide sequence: TGTGCCAGCAGTGTTTACAATGAGCAGTACTTC.